This TCR beta chain was documented in a study of blood T cell repertoires in COVID-19. Study as a whole: Whether acute or convalescent, the COVID-19 samples came from the United States, Italy and Spain. PBMCs, B-cell-depleted T cells, or T cells were the source of the cDNA or gDNA that made up the material.

Per the germline V gene, CDR1 is SEHNR and CDR2 is FQNEAQ (reference sequence). The CDR3 is 16 amino acids. Trimming cost V 6 bases and J 3 bases; bases outside gene matches: 9. In the authors' methods: By means of reference gene primer amplification, nucleated cell counts were estimated. Clones were sequenced by immunoSEQ multiplex PCR, and TCRdb holds only the in-frame ones, with some missing. V, J and clone size are those of that table, while D and trimming were read from the DNA. This sample has fewer than 100,000 clones, with roughly 90% found just once. The chain has TRBV7-9 and TRBJ2-1; 9 nucleotides agree with TRBD2. The sample comprised peripheral blood. The sequence was collected from an elderly woman with acute or convalescent COVID-19. The CDR3 is CASSPTLAGIYNEQFF. As DNA, the CDR3 is TGTGCCAGCAGTCCTACTCTAGCGGGGATCTACAATGAGCAGTTCTTC.